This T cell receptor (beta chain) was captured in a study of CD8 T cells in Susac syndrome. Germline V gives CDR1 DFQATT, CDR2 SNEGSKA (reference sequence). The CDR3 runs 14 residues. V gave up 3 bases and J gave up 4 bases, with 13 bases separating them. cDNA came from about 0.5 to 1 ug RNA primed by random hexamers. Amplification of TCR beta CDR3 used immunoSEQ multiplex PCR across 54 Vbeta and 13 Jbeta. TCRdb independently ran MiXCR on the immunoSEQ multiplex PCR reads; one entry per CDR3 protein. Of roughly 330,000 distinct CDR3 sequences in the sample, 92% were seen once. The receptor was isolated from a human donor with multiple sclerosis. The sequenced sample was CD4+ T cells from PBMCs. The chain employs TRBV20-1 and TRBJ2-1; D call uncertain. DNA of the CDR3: TGCAGTGCTAGTCTAGACGGAATGTACAATGAGCAGTTCTTC. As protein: CSASLDGMYNEQFF.